This T cell receptor (beta chain) was identified during a study of cytomegalovirus exposure and HLA in healthy donors. Primers: 60 Vbeta forward and 13 Jbeta reverse. Under the authors' procedure: It was a later analysis that counted tens of millions of unique TCR beta chains, of which roughly 10 million were shared. Sequencing was performed with immunoSEQ multiplex PCR; in TCRdb, only in-frame clones are kept and a portion is missing. V, J and clone size derive from that table, while D and trimming were established from the DNA sequence. Among fewer than 200,000 clones listed, roughly 85% were seen once. The origin of this receptor is a male donor in good health and CMV-seronegative. Sequencing used PBMCs.

The CDR3 DNA sequence: TGTGCCAGCAGCCCCGGGGCAGGGGGGCTGTACGAGCAGTACTTC. Its translation is CASSPGAGGLYEQYF. The chain joins TRBV5-4 to TRBJ2-7, with D perhaps matching TRBD1 (7 bases). The CDR3 runs to 15 residues. Germline V gives CDR1 SGHNT, CDR2 YYREEE (reference sequence). The V end lost 4 bases, the J end lost 4 bases, and 18 bases lay between the germline ends. Complete variable domain (other parts from reference TRBV5-4 and TRBJ2-7): ETGVTQSPTHLIKTRGQQVTLRCSSQSGHNTVSWYQQALGQGPQFIFQYYREEENGRGNFPPRFSGLQFPNYSSELNVNALELDDSALYLCASSPGAGGLYEQYFGPGTRLTVT.